Sequencing of this T cell receptor beta chain was carried out in a study of blood T cell repertoires in COVID-19 (dated by TCRdb to 2020 to 2022). For context, the study as a whole: The collaborator samples originated in the United States, Italy and Spain and spanned the acute and convalescent phases of COVID-19. The prospective study material was composed of cDNA or gDNA derived from T cells, B-cell-depleted T cells, or PBMCs. Subjects who had been exposed to COVID-19, were actively infected with it, or had recovered from it provided the deeply sampled blood TCRbeta repertoires that made up the dataset. The repertoires were released in a freely available public database meant as a resource for research on the immune response to SARS-CoV-2. The samples were drawn from two sources: the first 160 participants of the ongoing ImmuneRACE study, and fewer than 1,500 subjects contributed by 6 global collaborators. Sample metadata almost always included a de-identified subject ID, COVID-19 status, age in years and sex. HLA class I and class II types, where available, came from metadata supplied by the sample provider rather than from assay-based typing.

Participants in the prospective study were enrolled through a virtual design, were aged about 18 to 89 years, and lived in roughly 26 United States geographic areas. In the prospective study, participants were assigned to cohorts based on the clinical history participants reported in a screening survey and a study questionnaire. For ImmuneRACE Cohort 3, a participant was defined as recovered based on two consecutive negative NP/OP PCR tests, clearance by a healthcare professional, or resolution of symptoms. Each participant in the prospective study had whole blood, serum and a nasopharyngeal or oropharyngeal swab collected by mobile phlebotomists. Participants in the prospective study had the option to provide additional blood draws and questionnaires over a roughly 2-month period. Prospective study blood samples were shipped either frozen or at room temperature before DNA extraction. As regards this clone: The clone's antigen remains unknown. It has no much larger one-base neighbor in the sample; base qualities were not kept.

The immunoSEQ Assay, a bias-controlled multiplex PCR, was used to amplify TCRbeta CDR3 regions from genomic DNA. As for the authors' bioinformatics: The number of nucleated cells in each sample was estimated by amplification of reference gene primers within the assay. Sequence reads were collapsed and filtered to measure the absolute abundance of every unique TCRbeta CDR3 rearrangement. For each sample, productive Simpson clonality was calculated by taking the square root of Simpson's diversity index across productive rearrangements. TCRdb took this table from immuneACCESS and kept in-frame rearrangements with V and J called. Such tables lack part of the clones; where checked against another copy, unresolved V genes explain under half of the gap, and the rest is unexplained. That table furnishes V, J and clone size, whereas the DNA furnished D and trimming. The sample yields some 150,000 clones; around four fifths were counted once. The top ten hold 6.2% of the sample.

The paper's findings and limits, for the study overall: Clinical and demographic metadata were provided uncurated, with the amount varying by source and participant.

The CDR1 and CDR2 encoded by the germline V gene are KGHSY and FQNENV. V is pared back by 4 bases and J by 7 bases, with 16 bases lying between the germline termini. The CDR3 has 14 amino acids, counting the end cysteine and phenylalanine. Only the CDR3 portion is preserved as DNA: 42 bases, with reading frame beginning at the first base. The receptor was isolated from a woman between 40 and 50 years old who had recovered from COVID-19. Sequencing was carried out using PBMCs or T cells enriched from blood (not recorded which). The V and J segments used are TRBV16 and TRBJ1-2; possibly the D gene is TRBD1, per 5 matching bases. The DNA sequence reads TGTGCCAGCAGCCGACCTGATAGGCAGGGTGGCTACACCTTC. It codes for CASSRPDRQGGYTF.